This is a list of T cell receptor beta chains from one sample in a study of cytomegalovirus exposure and HLA in healthy donors. Generated by immunoSEQ multiplex PCR, the TCRdb table keeps only in-frame clones and is missing some. The sample contains more than 150,000 clones, about 90% of which appear only once. The specimen was PBMCs. These receptors were collected from a girl under three years old in good health and CMV-seronegative. Both conserved end residues are trimmed from each CDR3. The order of the fields is V gene, J gene, CDR3 protein.

>TRBV7-7|TRBJ2-5
ASSSLGPGVQETQY
>TRBV23-1|TRBJ1-1
ASSPPPGGRKLNTEAF
>TRBV9|TRBJ2-2
ASSVSYTGELF
>TRBV18|TRBJ2-1
ASSLTRSYNEQF
>TRBV5-1|TRBJ2-3
ASSLGTSGSIMADTQY
>TRBV5-1|TRBJ2-6
ASSLDLAGGPGANVLT
>TRBV29-1|TRBJ2-7
SVRTGNRGEQY
>TRBV4-2|TRBJ1-6
ASSQANSMNSPLH
>TRBV5-1|TRBJ2-1
ASSPAGGPYNEQF
>TRBV4-3|TRBJ1-4
ASSQDRGLNEKLF